The present TCR beta chain was sequenced within a study of blood T cell repertoires in COVID-19. Study in general: COVID-19 samples collected from the United States, Italy and Spain covered acute and convalescent phases.

TCRdb keeps only in-frame clones here, not all; method: immunoSEQ multiplex PCR. The data contain 200,000 to 250,000 clones, around 81% of them singletons. The source material was peripheral blood. The clonotype comes from a human donor in a cohort sampled during active COVID-19.

The DNA for the CDR3 is TGTGCCAGCACCGATGCACAGTTGAACACTGAAGCTTTCTTT. This translates into CASTDAQLNTEAFF. This chain joins TRBV28 and TRBJ1-1; the D is unclear. The CDR3 contains 14 residues. V lost 7 bases to trimming and J lost 0 bases, with 12 bases between them. Per the germline V gene, CDR1 is MDHEN and CDR2 is SYDVKM.